Presented here are 32 T cell receptor beta chains from one specimen sequenced in a study of vaccination effects on CD4 cells after COVID-19. Measured with immunoSEQ multiplex PCR; TCRdb has only the in-frame clones, and not every one. Among about 43,000 clones listed, about 80% were seen once. Their antigen targets remain unknown. Expansion with viral peptide pools was applied to antigen-specific CD4+ T cells by the ViraFEST assay prior to sequencing. Following 10 days of culture, CD4+ T cells were isolated. Negative nucleocapsid antibody tests before and after vaccination confirmed no previous SARS-CoV-2 infection. Material: CD4+ T cells from PBMCs cultured with SARS-CoV-2 spike peptides, obtained before COVID-19 vaccination. The source of these receptors is a human donor who received a COVID-19 vaccine.

This rearrangement joins TRBV19 to TRBJ1-4, with D perhaps TRBD1 (5 bases). Germline CDR1 and CDR2: LNHDA and SQIVND (reference sequence). Deletions cut 5 bases from V and 8 bases from J, with 18 bases between. This CDR3 comprises 15 residues. CDR3 nucleotides: TGTGCCAGTAGTGCATGGGACTCCACCCAGGAAAAACTGTTTTTT. This translates into CASSAWDSTQEKLFF. Supplemented by reference TRBV19 and TRBJ1-4, the full variable domain reads DGGITQSPKYLFRKEGQNVTLSCEQNLNHDAMYWYRQDPGQGLRLIYYSQIVNDFQKGDIAEGYSVSREKKESFPLTVTSAQKNPTAFYLCASSAWDSTQEKLFFGSGTQLSVL.

In this sample, this clone turned up a few times. The V and J genes are TRBV28 and TRBJ2-7; D perhaps matches TRBD1 (5 bases). Per the germline V gene, CDR1 is MDHEN and CDR2 is SYDVKM. The CDR3 spans 11 residues. V was pared by 7 bases and J by 4 bases, with 8 bases between. CDR3 region: CASKGLYEQYV. The DNA for the CDR3 is TGTGCCAGCAAGGGGTTATACGAGCAGTACGTC.

The chain employs TRBV19 and TRBJ1-1; D is perhaps TRBD1 (5 bases). Between the trimmed V and J ends, which lost 6 bases and 2 bases, there was a span of 13 bases. Germline assignment: CDR1 LNHDA and CDR2 SQIVND (reference sequence). This CDR3 is 14 amino acids long. CDR3 in amino acids: CASRVDRRNTEAFF. The CDR3, as DNA: TGTGCCAGTAGGGTTGACAGACGAAACACTGAAGCTTTCTTT.

Here the CDR3 reads CASSVISGFTEAFF. CDR3 nucleotides: TGTGCCAGCAGCGTAATCTCAGGGTTCACTGAAGCTTTCTTT. The chain carries TRBV9 and TRBJ1-1; weak D call: TRBD1 (5 bases). Germline assignment: CDR1 SGDLS and CDR2 YYNGEE. There are 14 residues in the CDR3. Trimming removed 1 base at V and 4 bases at J, with 11 bases between.

This chain uses TRBV6-2 or TRBV6-3 with TRBJ2-5; the D gene is possibly TRBD1 (5 bases). The CDR3 loop spans 15 amino acids. CDR1 MNHEY and CDR2 SVGEGT come from the germline V gene. The V and J ends lost 3 bases and 2 bases respectively, with 13 bases between them. Here the CDR3 reads CASSYWAGRQETQYF. The DNA for the CDR3 is TGTGCCAGCAGTTATTGGGCAGGGCGGCAAGAGACCCAGTACTTC.

The chain uses TRBV5-1 and TRBJ1-5; 9 bases agree with TRBD1. The CDR3 extends over 15 amino acids. V was clipped by 3 bases and J by 7 bases; unmatched bases: 8. CDR1 is SGHRS, CDR2 YFSETQ, per germline. In nucleotides, the CDR3 is TGCGCCAGCAGCTCCGGACAGGGGAGAGAGCAGCCCCAGCATTTT. It is translated as CASSSGQGREQPQHF. Variable domain in full (rest from reference TRBV5-1 and TRBJ1-5): KAGVTQTPRYLIKTRGQQVTLSCSPISGHRSVSWYQQTPGQGLQFLFEYFSETQRNKGNFPGRFSGRQFSNSRSEMNVSTLELGDSALYLCASSSGQGREQPQHFGDGTRLSIL.

The rearrangement links TRBV5-6 to TRBJ1-2, with 7 bases that match TRBD1. This CDR3 region has 16 residues. With 4 bases clipped from V and 0 bases from J, the junction kept 9 bases outside the gene matches. Germline CDR1 and CDR2: SGHDT and YYEEEE. CDR3 sequence reads: CASSVGMTGTNYGYTF. CDR3 nucleotide sequence: TGTGCCAGCAGCGTTGGAATGACAGGGACTAACTATGGCTACACCTTC.

This chain links TRBV11-2 with TRBJ2-7; D gene uncertain. Trimming removed 5 bases at V and 13 bases at J, with 15 bases between. From germline, CDR1 is SGHAT and CDR2 FQNNGV. The CDR3 is 11 amino acids. CDR3 coding DNA: TGTGCCAGCAGCCTAGGCGCGAGCCTTTACGTC. Its translation is CASSLGASLYV.

This chain uses TRBV10-3 with TRBJ1-2, with D unclear. This CDR3 is 14 amino acids long. Trimming removed 0 bases from V and 4 bases from J, with 9 bases in between. Germline values: CDR1 ENHRY, CDR2 SYGVKD. CDR3 sequence: CAISESGWSYGYTF. Written as DNA, the CDR3 is TGTGCCATCAGTGAGTCAGGGTGGAGCTATGGCTACACCTTC.

CDR3 DNA sequence: TGTGCCAGCTCAGACAGGGTCCACGAGCAGTACGTC. Translating it yields CASSDRVHEQYV. The chain joins TRBV18 to TRBJ2-7; 7 bases are a match to TRBD1. Losses at the gene ends were 5 bases for V and 5 bases for J; bases not matched to a gene: 3. The CDR3 runs to 12 residues. Per germline, CDR1 KGHSH and CDR2 LQKENI.

The rearrangement joins TRBV12-5 to TRBJ1-6, with TRBD1 identical over 9 bases. Per germline, CDR1 LGHNT and CDR2 FRNRAP. After removal of 4 bases from V and 10 bases from J, the junction contained 5 bases not matched to a gene. This CDR3 has 14 amino acids. This chain's CDR3 is CASGWDRVLSPLHF. CDR3 sequence (DNA): TGTGCTAGTGGTTGGGACAGGGTTTTGTCACCCCTCCACTTT.

The V gene is TRBV18, the J gene TRBJ2-1, with 10 bases fitting TRBD1. The V segment lost 2 bases and the J segment 4 bases; nucleotides outside the gene matches: 8. Germline loops: CDR1 KGHSH, CDR2 LQKENI. CDR3 length: 17 amino acids. CDR3 amino acids: CASSPWVWGQGYNEQFF. In DNA, the CDR3 is TGTGCCAGCTCACCATGGGTGTGGGGACAGGGGTACAATGAGCAGTTCTTC.

The rearrangement joins TRBV9 to TRBJ2-3, with a weak D call TRBD2 (7 bases). The CDR3 has 15 residues. Germline CDR1 and CDR2: SGDLS and YYNGEE. V was shortened by 0 bases and J by 6 bases, with 14 bases between the two germline ends. CDR3 residues: CASSVVGGAYDTQYF. CDR3 coding DNA: TGTGCCAGCAGCGTAGTAGGGGGGGCCTACGATACGCAGTATTTT.

The V and J genes are TRBV19 and TRBJ1-4; D gene uncertain. CDR3 length: 14 amino acids. The V and J ends lost 5 bases and 3 bases respectively, with 10 bases between them. The V gene's germline CDR1 is LNHDA and CDR2 SQIVND (reference sequence). The CDR3 DNA sequence: TGTGCCAGTAGTGTGACAAACGCTAATGAAAAACTGTTTTTT. It encodes CASSVTNANEKLFF.

There are a few counts of this clone. The V call is TRBV19, the J call TRBJ2-2, with D unclear. This CDR3 has 14 residues. Looked up from germline, CDR1 is LNHDA and CDR2 is SQIVND (reference sequence). Trimming removed 3 bases from V and 4 bases from J, with 9 bases in between. CDR3 coding DNA: TGTGCCAGTAGTATTCCCGTTCGCACCGGGGAGCTGTTTTTT. Its protein product is CASSIPVRTGELFF.

DNA for the CDR3: TGTGCCAGCAGCTTTCAGGGGGCTTCCTACGAGCAGTACGTC. Translation gives CASSFQGASYEQYV. V usage is TRBV5-4 and J usage is TRBJ2-7; 8 bases align to TRBD1. Trimming took 2 bases from V and 1 from J; bases not matched to a gene: 2. Germline lookup yields CDR1 SGHNT and CDR2 YYREEE (reference sequence). The CDR3 is 14 residues long.

This rearrangement joins TRBV28 to TRBJ1-2; D remains unclear. Germline CDR1 MDHEN, CDR2 SYDVKM. The CDR3 spans 13 residues. V was cut by 2 bases and J by 2 bases, with 6 bases left in between. CDR3 amino acids: CASSLSRNYGYTF. CDR3 DNA: TGTGCCAGCAGTTTAAGCCGAAACTATGGCTACACCTTC.

This clone has a handful of counts. V gene TRBV5-1 combines with J gene TRBJ2-2, with D possibly matching TRBD1 (6 bases). V shed 1 base and J shed 5 bases, with 12 bases lying between them. The CDR3 runs 15 residues. Germline V CDR1 and CDR2: SGHRS, YFSETQ. DNA for the CDR3: TGCGCCAGCAGCTTGACAGGGAGTTGGACCGGGGAGCTGTTTTTT. Translation gives CASSLTGSWTGELFF. Combining the CDR3 with reference TRBV5-1 and TRBJ2-2 gives the whole variable domain KAGVTQTPRYLIKTRGQQVTLSCSPISGHRSVSWYQQTPGQGLQFLFEYFSETQRNKGNFPGRFSGRQFSNSRSEMNVSTLELGDSALYLCASSLTGSWTGELFFGEGSRLTVL.

This chain links TRBV7-2 with TRBJ2-5; 9 bases are shared with TRBD2. The V and J ends lost 0 bases and 4 bases, in that order; junction bases with no gene match: 6. This CDR3 region has 16 residues. Germline CDR1 is SGHTA and CDR2 is FQGNSA. The CDR3 here is CASSLAAGGRRETQYF. In nucleotides, the CDR3 is TGTGCCAGCAGCTTAGCGGCGGGGGGGAGGAGAGAGACCCAGTACTTC.

The gene calls are TRBV11-2 and TRBJ2-3; D gene unclear. V lost 2 bases to trimming and J lost 5 bases, with 8 bases between them. The CDR3 runs to 13 residues. The germline V gene has CDR1 SGHAT and CDR2 FQNNGV. This CDR3 is CASSLRPGDTQYF. In DNA, the CDR3 is TGTGCCAGCAGCTTAAGACCTGGAGATACGCAGTATTTT.

This clone was counted between two and nine times. This chain uses TRBV28 with TRBJ1-4; D unclear. In germline, CDR1 is MDHEN, CDR2 SYDVKM. This CDR3 has 14 amino acids. Trimming took off 6 bases at V and 7 bases at J, with 15 bases between the two ends. For the CDR3, the DNA is TGTGCCAGCAGCGCCCCCCCAGCTACTGAAAAACTGTTTTTT. This translates into CASSAPPATEKLFF.

The chain carries TRBV7-2 and TRBJ1-6, with 7 bases lining up with TRBD1. The CDR3 covers 19 residues. J was trimmed by 6 bases and V by 1 base; bases with no gene match: 15. CDR1 is SGHTA and CDR2 is FQGNSA in the germline V gene. As DNA, the CDR3 is TGTGCCAGCAGCTTAGGACCCCTTACTAGGGGGCAGATTAATTCACCCCTCCACTTT. It is translated as CASSLGPLTRGQINSPLHF.

The V and J genes are TRBV5-1 and TRBJ1-1; D might be TRBD1 (5 bases). CDR3 length equals 15 residues. From germline, CDR1 is SGHRS and CDR2 YFSETQ. Trimming removed 0 bases from V and 0 bases from J, with 9 bases in between. The CDR3 loop is CASSLVGTMNTEAFF. The CDR3 bases are TGCGCCAGCAGCTTGGTCGGGACCATGAACACTGAAGCTTTCTTT. The full variable domain, rest sourced from reference TRBV5-1 and TRBJ1-1, is KAGVTQTPRYLIKTRGQQVTLSCSPISGHRSVSWYQQTPGQGLQFLFEYFSETQRNKGNFPGRFSGRQFSNSRSEMNVSTLELGDSALYLCASSLVGTMNTEAFFGQGTRLTVV.

The chain employs TRBV27 and TRBJ2-7, with D possibly being TRBD1 (6 bases). Trimming left V 8 bases short and J 0 bases short, with 11 bases between. Germline V gene lookup returns CDR1 MNHEY and CDR2 SMNVEV (reference sequence). This CDR3 contains 13 residues. CDR3 DNA sequence: TGTGCCAGCGGGACATCGAGCTCCTACGAGCAGTACGTC. The encoded protein is CASGTSSSYEQYV.

A single count supports this clone. The V call is TRBV2, the J call TRBJ2-7, with D perhaps matching TRBD1 (6 bases). The germline V gene has CDR1 SNHLY and CDR2 FYNNEI. The CDR3 is 13 residues long. V was cut by 8 bases and J by 4 bases, with 15 bases left in between. The CDR3 spells CASVPGVNYEQYV. The CDR3 DNA reads TGTGCCAGCGTTCCAGGGGTAAATTACGAGCAGTACGTC.

The V and J genes are TRBV5-1 and TRBJ1-1; no definite D call. The CDR3 is 13 amino acids. V lost 5 bases to trimming and J lost 5 bases, with 13 bases between them. Germline CDR1 is SGHRS and CDR2 is YFSETQ. The CDR3 loop reads CASSLRFDTEAFF. Here the CDR3 DNA reads TGCGCCAGCAGTCTTCGCTTCGATACTGAAGCTTTCTTT.

The rearrangement uses TRBV14 and TRBJ2-5; 7 bases fit TRBD2. Germline-derived CDR1 and CDR2 are SGHDN and FVKESK. The CDR3 has 13 amino acids. Unmatched junction bases numbered 3, after V lost 6 bases and J lost 2 bases. CDR3 loop: CASSRTRQETQYF. The CDR3 DNA follows: TGTGCCAGCAGTCGGACTAGGCAAGAGACCCAGTACTTC.

The chain links TRBV10-3 to TRBJ2-3, with TRBD2 as a possible D gene (5 bases). The V end was cut by 6 bases, the J end by 0 bases, with 25 bases between. Germline values: CDR1 ENHRY, CDR2 SYGVKD. This CDR3 is 19 amino acids long. The CDR3: CAISHSGERYNPSTDTQYF. CDR3 in DNA: TGTGCCATCAGCCACAGTGGGGAGCGGTACAACCCTAGCACAGATACGCAGTATTTT.

The rearrangement uses TRBV19 and TRBJ1-6; 10 bases line up with TRBD1. V was pared by 6 bases and J by 7 bases, with 15 bases of the junction left unmatched. The CDR3 totals 18 residues. The germline V gene encodes CDR1 LNHDA and CDR2 SQIVND (reference sequence). The CDR3 protein is CASRVSSTGGGQNSPLHF. The CDR3 nucleotides are TGTGCCAGTAGGGTATCATCGACAGGGGGCGGTCAAAATTCACCCCTCCACTTT.

CDR3 bases: TGTGCCAGTAGTAGGACAGTGATCACTGAAGCTTTCTTT. As protein: CASSRTVITEAFF. V gene TRBV19 combines with J gene TRBJ1-1; weak D call: TRBD1 (6 bases). This CDR3 is 13 amino acids long. In germline, CDR1 is LNHDA, CDR2 SQIVND (reference sequence). V was trimmed by 4 bases and J by 4 bases, leaving 10 bases between them.

The chain combines TRBV27 with TRBJ2-1; D is undetermined. Germline V lookup: CDR1 MNHEY, CDR2 SMNVEV (reference sequence). CDR3 length equals 11 residues. The germline V and J ends were trimmed by 4 bases and 15 bases, with 13 bases remaining between them. The DNA for the CDR3 is TGTGCCAGCAGTTCCGGCCCTTATTGGTTCTTC. This codes for CASSSGPYWFF.

This clone was picked up a small number of times. The genes are TRBV6-5 and TRBJ1-5, with unresolved D. CDR1 and CDR2 from the germline V gene are MNHEY and SVGAGI. The CDR3 has 15 residues. Trimming shortened V by 6 bases and J by 4 bases, and 16 bases separated the two germline ends. The CDR3 loop is CASSRGGAGNQPQHF. CDR3 bases: TGTGCCAGCAGCCGAGGTGGAGCGGGGAATCAGCCCCAGCATTTT.